The following is a TCR beta chain sequence with its context. The sample is drawn from a study of cytomegalovirus exposure and HLA in healthy donors. Primers for the PCR totalled 60 Vbeta and 13 Jbeta. The table came from immunoSEQ multiplex PCR; TCRdb's copy has only in-frame clones and leaves some out. The table records some 88,000 clones, 70% to 75% of them present only once. This CDR3 is built from 20 residues. With V trimmed by 4 bases and J by 3 bases, 17 bases remained unmatched. Germline V gene data show CDR1 as SGHRS and CDR2 as YFSETQ. This TCR came from a woman between 18 and 29 years old in good health and CMV-seropositive. V is TRBV5-1 and J is TRBJ2-1; 12 positions match TRBD2. The sample was PBMCs. CDR3 protein: CASSPPGSTKGLAGYNEQFF. The CDR3 DNA reads as TGCGCCAGCAGCCCGCCCGGGTCGACAAAGGGACTAGCGGGCTACAATGAGCAGTTCTTC. Using reference TRBV5-1 and TRBJ2-1 for the parts outside the CDR3, the full variable domain is KAGVTQTPRYLIKTRGQQVTLSCSPISGHRSVSWYQQTPGQGLQFLFEYFSETQRNKGNFPGRFSGRQFSNSRSEMNVSTLELGDSALYLCASSPPGSTKGLAGYNEQFFGPGTRLTVL.